Reported below is one TCR beta chain. Its antigen target is currently unknown. No base qualities exist here, and no much larger clone lies one base off it. At one collaborating source in Seattle, patients were enrolled during active infection and were followed longitudinally through the course of disease. Whole blood was collected in K2EDTA tubes by collaborating institutions according to the institutions' own protocols. For TCRbeta analysis, collaborators shipped samples as frozen whole blood, isolated PBMCs, or DNA extracted from either of those sample types. TCRbeta CDR3 regions were amplified from genomic DNA by means of the immunoSEQ Assay, a bias-controlled multiplex PCR. The published analysis was carried out like this. The number of nucleated cells in each sample was estimated from the amplification of reference gene primers within the assay. To quantify the absolute abundance of each unique TCRbeta CDR3 rearrangement, sequence reads were collapsed and filtered. Productive Simpson clonality was computed per sample as the square root of Simpson's diversity index over productive rearrangements. TCRdb limited this immuneACCESS table to in-frame rearrangements with V and J called. A share of clones is missing; checked studies link under half to unresolved V genes, and the rest is unexplained. V and J calls plus clone size are reproduced from that table; the DNA served to infer D and trimming. The table for this sample lists approximately 530,000 clones; around nine tenths of them were counted only once. Jointly, the top ten make up roughly 7.3% of the sample.

This entry comes from a study of blood T cell repertoires in COVID-19 (TCRdb year 2020). As for the study more broadly: Collaborator samples came from the United States, Italy and Spain and covered acute and convalescent phases of COVID-19. Subjects who had been exposed to COVID-19, were actively infected with it, or had recovered from it provided the deeply sampled blood TCRbeta repertoires that made up the dataset. Sample metadata almost always included a de-identified subject ID, COVID-19 status, age in years and sex. HLA class I and class II types, where available, came from metadata supplied by the sample provider rather than from assay-based typing. Samples came from the ongoing ImmuneRACE study (first 160 participants) plus 1,254 subjects from 6 global collaborators. The prospective study material was composed of cDNA or gDNA derived from T cells, B-cell-depleted T cells, or PBMCs. A freely available public database, intended as a resource for researchers studying the immune response to SARS-CoV-2, is where the repertoires were released.

Looking up the germline V gene yields CDR1 SGHTA and CDR2 FQGNSA. The CDR3 goes from the cysteine to the phenylalanine over 15 residues. The retained sequence is limited to the CDR3, 45 bases, with the frame set at the first base. V loses 3 bases at its end and J loses 6 bases; junction bases beyond the gene matches: 9. Broad study findings and their caveats: The amount of clinical and demographic metadata varied by source and participant and was provided uncurated.

This receptor was obtained from a woman aged 50 to 60 with COVID-19, enrolled during active disease. The chain is made from TRBV7-2 and TRBJ2-3; 7 bases in between match TRBD2. The sequenced sample was peripheral blood. The nucleotides read TGTGCCAGCAGCTTTAAGGGAGGGGCGGCGGATACGCAGTATTTT. This is translated as CASSFKGGAADTQYF.